This entry features one T cell receptor (beta chain) sequence. The data were produced by immunoSEQ multiplex PCR, yet TCRdb's version contains in-frame clones alone and is incomplete. Of some 240,000 clones in the sample, 70% to 90% were seen once. These data originate in a study of cytomegalovirus exposure and HLA in healthy donors. V dropped 5 bases and J dropped 7 bases, with 20 bases sitting between them. This CDR3 spans 15 amino acids. Per the germline V gene, CDR1 is LNHNV and CDR2 is YYDKDF (reference sequence). This receptor was taken from a woman between 18 and 29 years old in good health and CMV-seronegative. The sample taken for sequencing was PBMCs. The rearrangement links TRBV15 to TRBJ1-2; TRBD1 might be the D (6 bases). This CDR3 reads CATSGGRGATAGYTF. The CDR3 nucleotides are TGTGCCACCAGCGGAGGGAGGGGGGCGACGGCTGGCTACACCTTC. Variable domain in full (rest from reference TRBV15 and TRBJ1-2): DAMVIQNPRYQVTQFGKPVTLSCSQTLNHNVMYWYQQKSSQAPKLLFHYYDKDFNNEADTPDNFQSRRPNTSFCFLDIRSPGLGDTAMYLCATSGGRGATAGYTFGSGTRLTVV.